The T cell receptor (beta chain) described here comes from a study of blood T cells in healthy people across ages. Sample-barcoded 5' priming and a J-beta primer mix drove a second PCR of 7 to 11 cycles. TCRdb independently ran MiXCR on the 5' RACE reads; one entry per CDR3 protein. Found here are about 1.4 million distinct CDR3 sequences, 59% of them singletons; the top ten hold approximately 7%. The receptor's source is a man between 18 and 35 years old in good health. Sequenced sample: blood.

Here the CDR3 reads CASGLTVGQGLTEAFF. The DNA of the CDR3 is TGTGCTAGTGGTTTGACGGTCGGACAGGGTCTCACTGAAGCTTTCTTT. The chain couples TRBV12-5 to TRBJ1-1; TRBD1 matches at 8 bases. Germline CDR1 reads LGHNT; CDR2 reads FRNRAP. CDR3 size: 16 residues. With 2 bases clipped from V and 4 bases from J, the junction kept 9 bases outside the gene matches.